These 16 T cell receptor beta chains were all obtained from the same sample, sequenced in a study of T cell repertoires in cytomegalovirus infection. TCRdb re-called the reads with MiXCR, one entry per CDR3 protein. The sample lists about 300,000 distinct CDR3 sequences, roughly a tenth seen once, with approximately 2.4% in the top ten. Material: PBMCs. Receptors were obtained from a human donor in good health (CMV status not recorded). Some clones in this sample may be carry-over from other donors' samples.

This clonotype was seen at least ten times. The chain is built from TRBV19 and TRBJ1-1; a possible D gene is TRBD1 (5 bases). Germline loops: CDR1 LNHDA, CDR2 SQIVND (reference sequence). The CDR3 runs to 14 residues. The V gene lost 6 bases and the J gene lost 7 bases, with 18 bases spanning the gap. CDR3 in DNA: TGTGCCAGTAGCCCCGCTCTCCGGGGGAATGAAGCTTTCTTT. This encodes CASSPALRGNEAFF. Full variable domain (remainder filled in from reference TRBV19 and TRBJ1-1): DGGITQSPKYLFRKEGQNVTLSCEQNLNHDAMYWYRQDPGQGLRLIYYSQIVNDFQKGDIAEGYSVSREKKESFPLTVTSAQKNPTAFYLCASSPALRGNEAFFGQGTRLTVV.

This sequence joins TRBV6-5 and TRBJ1-4; D is undetermined. Germline loops: CDR1 MNHEY, CDR2 SVGAGI. Between the trimmed V and J ends, which lost 1 base and 10 bases, there was a span of 4 bases. The CDR3 has 11 amino acids. In DNA form, the CDR3 reads TGTGCCAGCAGTTACTATGGAAAACTGTTTTTT. Translated, it gives CASSYYGKLFF.

The table lists this clonotype with many counts. The V and J genes are TRBV7-3 and TRBJ2-1, with 7 bases aligning to TRBD1. Germline trimming cut 5 bases from V and 5 bases from J; bases unmatched to any gene: 9. The CDR3 extends over 15 amino acids. Per the germline V gene, CDR1 is SGHTA and CDR2 is FQGTGA. CDR3 in amino acids: CASSPVLTGDNEQFF. In nucleotides, the CDR3 is TGTGCCAGCAGCCCGGTCCTAACAGGGGACAATGAGCAGTTCTTC.

This clonotype appeared many times. The V gene is TRBV12-3 or TRBV12-4, the J gene TRBJ1-1; 8 bases are a match to TRBD1. The CDR3 consists of 12 residues. V trimming: 5 bases; J trimming: 9 bases; junction bases outside the gene matches: 5. This CDR3 is CASSMQGAQAFF. In DNA form, the CDR3 reads TGTGCCAGCAGTATGCAGGGGGCGCAAGCTTTCTTT.

This clonotype was recorded many times. This chain uses TRBV7-8 with TRBJ2-6; D gene uncertain. V gave up 1 base and J gave up 0 bases, with 13 bases separating them. CDR3 length equals 18 residues. The germline gives CDR1 SGHVS, CDR2 FQNEAQ. This CDR3 reads CASSLEARFSSGANVLTF. As DNA, the CDR3 is TGTGCCAGCAGCTTAGAGGCCAGATTTAGCTCTGGGGCCAACGTCCTGACTTTC. The full variable domain, with the rest looked up from reference TRBV7-8 and TRBJ2-6, is GAGVSQSPRYKVAKRGQDVALRCDPISGHVSLFWYQQALGQGPEFLTYFQNEAQLDKSGLPSDRFFAERPEGSVSTLKIQRTQQEDSAVYLCASSLEARFSSGANVLTFGAGSRLTVL.

This clonotype was recorded many times. One end of the junction is discordant with germline, which a read error may explain. The V and J genes are TRBV28 and TRBJ2-5; D might be TRBD2 (6 bases). The CDR3 spans 13 residues. The germline CDR1 and CDR2 sequences are MDHEN and SYDVKM. Here the CDR3 DNA reads TGTGCCAGCAGTTTAGCCGCGGCGGGAATAGGGTTCTTC. This encodes CASSLAAAGIGFF.

The sample holds many counts of this clonotype. The V call is TRBV7-2, the J call TRBJ2-4; D may match TRBD1 or TRBD2 (5 bases each). Trimming took off 5 bases at V and 8 bases at J, with 22 bases between the two ends. Per germline, CDR1 SGHTA and CDR2 FQGNSA. This CDR3 contains 16 residues. Here the CDR3 reads CASSPTRAGSGHIQYF. CDR3 sequence (DNA): TGTGCCAGCAGCCCCACCCGGGCCGGTTCGGGGCACATTCAGTACTTC.

This clonotype showed up many times. The DNA for the CDR3 is TGCAGTGCTAGAATGGGTGGGAATACTGAGCAGTTCTTC. Translating it yields CSARMGGNTEQFF. The chain couples TRBV20-1 to TRBJ2-1; D not resolved. This CDR3 has 13 residues. Per germline, CDR1 DFQATT and CDR2 SNEGSKA (reference sequence). The V end lost 2 bases, the J end lost 9 bases, and 14 bases lay between the germline ends.

In its sample, this clonotype was seen once. Sequence at one end of the junction differs from germline and may be a read error. V usage is TRBV6-2 or TRBV6-3 and J usage is TRBJ1-6; no firm D call. The CDR3 covers 13 residues. Per the germline V gene, CDR1 is MNHEY and CDR2 is SVGEGT. This CDR3 reads CASSYAINSPLHF. CDR3 nucleotide sequence: TGTGCCAGCAGTTACGCGATAAATTCCCCCCTCCACTTT.

This clonotype has only a few counts. J is TRBJ2-1 and V is TRBV20-1; 10 nucleotides line up with TRBD2. Germline-derived CDR1 and CDR2 are DFQATT and SNEGSKA (reference sequence). Trimming removed 4 bases from V and 2 bases from J; junction bases left unmatched: 2. The CDR3 length is 14 residues. The CDR3 is CSATSGGPYNEQFF. The CDR3 DNA sequence: TGCAGTGCTACTAGCGGGGGCCCCTACAATGAGCAGTTCTTC.

This clonotype was counted many times. This sequence joins TRBV7-2 and TRBJ2-1, with 7 bases matching TRBD2. This CDR3 contains 15 residues. V dropped 0 bases and J dropped 3; count of bases not matched to a gene: 2. Germline loops: CDR1 SGHTA, CDR2 FQGNSA. Written as DNA, the CDR3 is TGTGCCAGCAGCTTAGCTCGGGACTACTACAATGAGCAGTTCTTC. The encoded protein is CASSLARDYYNEQFF.

This clonotype was seen ten or more times. The chain is built from TRBV20-1 and TRBJ1-1; 7 nucleotides line up with TRBD1. After removal of 1 base from V and 1 base from J, the junction contained 6 bases not matched to a gene. The CDR3 loop spans 15 amino acids. From germline, CDR1 is DFQATT and CDR2 SNEGSKA (reference sequence). Written as DNA, the CDR3 is TGCAGTGCTAGAGCTTCCGGGACAGCGAACACTGAAGCTTTCTTT. As protein: CSARASGTANTEAFF.

V usage is TRBV15 and J usage is TRBJ2-5; weak D call: TRBD1 (5 bases). Germline values: CDR1 LNHNV, CDR2 YYDKDF (reference sequence). The CDR3 extends over 14 amino acids. V gave up 2 bases and J gave up 7 bases, with 14 bases separating them. The CDR3 region has the DNA TGTGCCACCAGCAGACCAGGGCAGATCGGGACCCAGTACTTC. Translated: CATSRPGQIGTQYF.

The V call is TRBV28, the J call TRBJ2-1, with 8 positions matching TRBD1. V shed 6 bases, J shed 7 bases, and the junction held 11 bases outside the gene matches. CDR3 size: 15 residues. The germline gives CDR1 MDHEN, CDR2 SYDVKM. CDR3 sequence: CASRGQGTFQNEQFF. DNA for the CDR3: TGTGCCAGCAGAGGACAGGGAACGTTTCAGAATGAGCAGTTCTTC.

This clonotype was seen at least ten times. The CDR3 sequence: CASGKDSNQPQHF. DNA for the CDR3: TGTGCTAGTGGCAAGGATAGCAATCAGCCCCAGCATTTT. The rearrangement joins TRBV12-5 to TRBJ1-5; D is ambiguous. Trimming stripped 6 bases from V and 0 bases from J, with 6 bases between. This CDR3 spans 13 amino acids. CDR1 is LGHNT, CDR2 FRNRAP, per germline.

The chain employs TRBV6-6 and TRBJ1-1; no firm D call. This CDR3 region has 13 residues. The germline V gene encodes CDR1 MNHNY and CDR2 SVGAGI (reference sequence). V was shortened by 2 bases and J by 14 bases, with 18 bases between the two germline ends. DNA of the CDR3: TGTGCCAGCAGTTACGTCCAGAGTGGGGAAGACTTCTTT. It translates to CASSYVQSGEDFF.